The present TCR beta chain was sequenced within a study of CD8+ T cells in alopecia areata. Broader study findings: While patients received tofacitinib, many expanded lesional clones remained present in scalp and blood.

Turning to this clone: Its antigen remains unidentified.

Treatment noted: oral pan-JAK inhibitor, 5-10 mg twice daily. Lesional scalp punch biopsies and peripheral blood were collected from alopecia areata patients. PBMC-derived CD4+ and CD8+ T cells were sorted. Reverse transcribed after extraction, RNA yielded cDNA as the sequencing template. Repertoires were generated with immunoSEQ multiplex PCR, while TCRdb's copy carries only in-frame clones and drops some. The sample lists 180,000 or so clones, 40% to 55% occurring once. The TCR was taken from a human donor with alopecia areata. Here the sequenced sample was CD8+ T cells sorted from blood, taken around week 52, from a patient treated with tofacitinib.

CDR3 nucleotide sequence: TGTGCCAGCAGCTATAGTGGTGGGGATCTCTACGAGCAGTACTTC. Its translation is CASSYSGGDLYEQYF. The chain combines TRBV11-2 with TRBJ2-7; D uncertain. This CDR3 has 15 residues. In germline, CDR1 is SGHAT, CDR2 FQNNGV. V lost 4 bases to trimming and J lost 3 bases, with 16 bases between them.